A single sample is the source of the 12 T cell receptor beta chains below, sequenced in a study of blood T cell repertoires in COVID-19. Method: immunoSEQ multiplex PCR; TCRdb's copy keeps in-frame clones and lacks some. The sample lists nearly 200,000 clones; around four fifths were seen once. The specimen sequenced was peripheral blood. The receptors shown here come from a human donor in a cohort sampled during active COVID-19.

The CDR3 reads CASSLDRGRGETQYF. CDR3 nucleotides: TGCGCCAGCAGCTTGGACAGGGGGCGCGGAGAGACCCAGTACTTC. This chain links TRBV5-1 with TRBJ2-5; TRBD1 matches 9 bases. The CDR3 covers 15 residues. The germline V gene has CDR1 SGHRS and CDR2 YFSETQ. Unmatched junction bases numbered 4, after V lost 0 bases and J lost 4 bases.

This clone showed up just once. The rearrangement uses TRBV10-3 and TRBJ1-2; 7 bases are shared with TRBD1. Germline loops: CDR1 ENHRY, CDR2 SYGVKD. V gave up 4 bases and J gave up 3 bases; unmatched junction bases: 5. The CDR3 sequence is 14 residues long. CDR3 DNA sequence: TGTGCCATCAGTGCCGAGACAGGGTACTATGGCTACACCTTC. Encoded protein: CAISAETGYYGYTF.

The V and J genes are TRBV5-1 and TRBJ2-5, with 8 bases aligning to TRBD1. The V segment lost 1 base and the J segment 5 bases; nucleotides outside the gene matches: 10. The CDR3 has 16 amino acids. Germline lookup yields CDR1 SGHRS and CDR2 YFSETQ. The CDR3 DNA reads TGCGCCAGCAGCTTGACAGCAGGGGGCGCGAGGGAGACCCAGTACTTC. Protein product: CASSLTAGGARETQYF.

The rearrangement joins TRBV3-1 (or the pseudogene TRBV3-2) to TRBJ2-5; 8 bases match TRBD1. The CDR3 has 15 residues. The V gene end was trimmed by 4 bases and the J gene end by 2 bases; junction bases not matched to a gene: 6. The germline V gene has CDR1 LGHDT and CDR2 YNNKEL (reference sequence). The CDR3 region has the DNA TGTGCCAGCAGCCCATATACAGGGGGACAAGAGACCCAGTACTTC. Translating gives CASSPYTGGQETQYF.

Written as DNA, the CDR3 is TGTGCCAGCAGCTTAGATCAGTGGTTAGCGGGGGGTCGCGGAGAGACCCAGTACTTC. Protein: CASSLDQWLAGGRGETQYF. This chain connects TRBV11-2 to TRBJ2-5; 10 bases line up with TRBD2. The J segment lost 4 bases and the V segment lost 0 bases, leaving 14 bases of the junction unmatched. This CDR3 region has 19 residues. Germline V gene lookup returns CDR1 SGHAT and CDR2 FQNNGV.

The genes are TRBV12-3 or TRBV12-4 and TRBJ1-5; weak D call: TRBD1 (6 bases). V was shortened by 6 bases and J by 4 bases, with 10 bases between the two germline ends. The CDR3 has 13 residues. CDR3 loop: CASRRTVNQPQHF. The CDR3 bases are TGTGCCAGCAGGCGGACAGTTAATCAGCCCCAGCATTTT.

The chain links TRBV6-5 to TRBJ1-4; 8 bases line up with TRBD1. V gave up 5 bases and J gave up 8 bases; unmatched junction bases: 7. The CDR3 covers 14 residues. CDR1 and CDR2 from the germline V gene are MNHEY and SVGAGI. The DNA of the CDR3 is TGTGCCAGCAGTACCGGGACAGGAGGGGAAAAACTGTTTTTT. Amino acid sequence: CASSTGTGGEKLFF.

The chain couples TRBV19 to TRBJ1-2; no clear D. The CDR3 length is 18 residues. V gave up 3 bases and J gave up 3 bases, with 23 bases separating them. Germline V CDR1 and CDR2: LNHDA, SQIVND (reference sequence). The CDR3 DNA is TGTGCCAGTAGTATCCCGAAATCCCCACGAGTTTCGGACTATGGCTACACCTTC. This translates into CASSIPKSPRVSDYGYTF.

This chain uses TRBV19 with TRBJ2-1; 8 nucleotides align to TRBD1. J was trimmed by 10 bases and V by 6 bases; bases with no gene match: 14. Germline V gives CDR1 LNHDA, CDR2 SQIVND (reference sequence). This CDR3 is 15 amino acids long. The CDR3 reads CASRVEDRVSAEQFF. CDR3 nucleotide sequence: TGTGCCAGTAGAGTTGAGGACAGGGTTTCGGCGGAGCAGTTCTTC.

The gene calls are TRBV3-1 (or the pseudogene TRBV3-2) and TRBJ1-1; TRBD1 might be the D (5 bases). The CDR3 covers 13 residues. Per germline, CDR1 LGHDT and CDR2 YNNKEL (reference sequence). Trimming removed 3 bases at V and 5 bases at J, with 10 bases between. As DNA, the CDR3 is TGTGCCAGCAGCCACCAGGGTGCTACTGAAGCTTTCTTT. Protein sequence: CASSHQGATEAFF.

The V call is TRBV10-3, the J call TRBJ1-5; D gene uncertain. Germline CDR1 reads ENHRY; CDR2 reads SYGVKD. Trimming pared 8 bases from V and 5 bases from J, leaving 13 bases between. CDR3 length equals 13 residues. DNA of the CDR3: TGTGCCATCTCGGATCGGAGGGATCAGCCCCAGCATTTT. This codes for CAISDRRDQPQHF.

The chain couples TRBV9 to TRBJ2-4; D is possibly TRBD2 (5 bases). Trimming stripped 0 bases from V and 8 bases from J, with 12 bases between. The CDR3 sequence is 14 residues long. CDR1 and CDR2 from the germline V gene are SGDLS and YYNGEE. The CDR3 DNA sequence: TGTGCCAGCAGCGTAGTAAGGGAGAGGCACATTCAGTACTTC. Protein: CASSVVRERHIQYF.